The 22 T cell receptor beta chains reported below all come from one sample, sequenced in a study of cytomegalovirus exposure and HLA in healthy donors. 13 Jbeta primers and 60 Vbeta primers were used for the PCR. Measured with immunoSEQ multiplex PCR; TCRdb has only the in-frame clones, and not every one. The table includes approximately 100,000 clones, approximately 80% detected once. Input material: PBMCs. The receptors derive from a woman between 35 and 50 years old in good health and CMV-seropositive.

Regarding this clone: The junction departs from germline at one end; a sequencing error may be responsible. The chain joins TRBV7-7 to TRBJ2-2; 11 positions match TRBD2. CDR1 and CDR2 (germline): SSHAT, FNYEAQ (reference sequence). This CDR3 spans 16 amino acids. The CDR3 sequence: CASSLLLAGGPGELFF. For the CDR3, the DNA is TGTGCTAGCAGCTTATTGCTAGCGGGAGGTCCCGGGGAGCTGTTTTTT.

This clone has just one count. Different DNA sequences within this sample yield the same CDR3. The gene calls are TRBV6-5 and TRBJ1-2; 7 nucleotides line up with TRBD1. This CDR3 is 12 amino acids long. V lost 6 bases and J lost 6; bases outside the gene matches: 4. Germline CDR1 is MNHEY and CDR2 is SVGAGI. The CDR3 nucleotides read TGTGCCAGCAGGAAACAGGGGCATGGCTACACCTTC. Encoded protein: CASRKQGHGYTF.

The chain has TRBV7-9 and TRBJ2-1; 7 bases match TRBD2. Germline V lookup: CDR1 SEHNR, CDR2 FQNEAQ (reference sequence). Unmatched junction bases numbered 9, after V lost 4 bases and J lost 3 bases. This CDR3 is built from 16 residues. This chain's CDR3 is CASSSLRGTNYNEQFF. As DNA, the CDR3 is TGTGCCAGCAGCTCACTTCGGGGGACTAACTACAATGAGCAGTTCTTC.

As for this clone: The sample has other DNA sequences that encode this CDR3 too. The V call is TRBV18, the J call TRBJ1-2, with a tentative D call TRBD1 (6 bases). This CDR3 is 13 amino acids long. With 3 bases removed from V and 2 bases from J, the gap between germline ends came to 7 bases. The V gene's germline CDR1 is KGHSH and CDR2 LQKENI. CDR3 sequence (DNA): TGTGCCAGCTCACCTGACAGGAACTATGGCTACACCTTC. Translation gives CASSPDRNYGYTF.

Concerning this clone itself: The identical CDR3 is also encoded by other nucleotide sequences in the sample. The rearrangement joins TRBV5-1 to TRBJ1-1; 8 bases are a match to TRBD1. The germline V gene has CDR1 SGHRS and CDR2 YFSETQ. CDR3 length: 13 residues. With V trimmed by 3 bases and J by 4 bases, 2 bases remained unmatched. In DNA form, the CDR3 reads TGCGCCAGCAGCTCTACAGGGGGCACTGAAGCTTTCTTT. Translated, it gives CASSSTGGTEAFF.

The V call is TRBV6-6, the J call TRBJ1-5; maybe TRBD1 (5 bases). Germline CDR1 reads MNHNY; CDR2 reads SVGAGI (reference sequence). This CDR3 contains 14 residues. V dropped 6 bases and J dropped 1 base, with 10 bases sitting between them. CDR3 coding DNA: TGTGCCAGCAGGGGGGGAGTCAGCAATCAGCCCCAGCATTTT. Protein product: CASRGGVSNQPQHF.

The gene calls are TRBV19 and TRBJ2-7; 8 nucleotides match TRBD2. This CDR3 has 14 residues. The ends lost 8 bases at V and 6 bases at J; junction bases unmatched: 12. Germline CDR1 and CDR2: LNHDA and SQIVND (reference sequence). The CDR3 here is CASAGGAGPIEQYF. CDR3 coding DNA: TGTGCCAGTGCCGGGGGGGCCGGTCCTATCGAGCAGTACTTC.

The chain couples TRBV10-3 to TRBJ2-7; 9 nucleotides match TRBD2. CDR3 length: 16 amino acids. Germline V lookup: CDR1 ENHRY, CDR2 SYGVKD. With 0 bases clipped from V and 4 bases from J, the junction kept 7 bases outside the gene matches. This chain's CDR3 is CAISESKWAGGYEQYF. The CDR3 DNA reads TGTGCCATCAGTGAGTCGAAGTGGGCGGGAGGGTACGAGCAGTACTTC.

The chain is built from TRBV4-1 and TRBJ2-6; unclear D gene. Germline CDR1 reads MGHRA; CDR2 reads YSYEKL. CDR3 length: 15 residues. The V and J ends lost 4 bases and 3 bases respectively, with 10 bases between them. The CDR3 DNA reads TGCGCCAGCAGCCTACAGTACTTTGGGGCCAACGTCCTGACTTTC. It encodes CASSLQYFGANVLTF.

The chain carries TRBV10-3 and TRBJ2-7; no clear D. The CDR3 sequence is 11 residues long. V lost 3 bases, J lost 7 bases, and 7 bases lay in between. Per the germline V gene, CDR1 is ENHRY and CDR2 is SYGVKD. The CDR3 here is CAISEQWEQYF. The CDR3 DNA reads TGTGCCATCAGTGAACAGTGGGAGCAGTACTTC.

The chain couples TRBV18 to TRBJ1-1; the match to TRBD1 covers 10 bases. The CDR3 spans 16 residues. Trimming removed 2 bases from V and 1 base from J; junction bases left unmatched: 4. Germline-derived CDR1 and CDR2 are KGHSH and LQKENI. CDR3 nucleotide sequence: TGTGCCAGCTCACCAAAGGACAGGGGGGAGAACACTGAAGCTTTCTTT. The encoded protein is CASSPKDRGENTEAFF.

This CDR3 is CASSDRFAYNEQFF. The CDR3 coding sequence is TGTGCCAGCAGTGACAGGTTCGCCTACAATGAGCAGTTCTTC. This chain uses TRBV6-1 with TRBJ2-1; D ambiguous. Germline CDR1 reads MNHNS; CDR2 reads SASEGT. V lost 3 bases to trimming and J lost 2 bases, with 8 bases between them. The CDR3 has 14 residues.

The rearrangement uses TRBV10-1 and TRBJ2-5; no reliable D call. V shed 4 bases and J shed 7 bases, with 13 bases lying between them. CDR3 length: 13 amino acids. Looked up from germline, CDR1 is WNHNN and CDR2 is SYGVQD (reference sequence). The CDR3, as DNA: TGCGCCAGCAGTGTCGGCCCGCAGGCGACCCAGTACTTC. This translates into CASSVGPQATQYF.

The chain is built from TRBV29-1 and TRBJ2-3; D may be TRBD2 (6 bases). Trimming stripped 5 bases from V and 6 bases from J, with 15 bases between. The CDR3 is made up of 13 amino acids. CDR1 and CDR2 (germline): SQVTM, ANQGSEA. In nucleotides, the CDR3 is TGCAGCGTTAATATGGAGGGCCGGGATACGCAGTATTTT. The encoded protein is CSVNMEGRDTQYF.

The chain uses TRBV10-3 and TRBJ2-2; possibly TRBD1 for D (6 bases). Germline-derived CDR1 and CDR2 are ENHRY and SYGVKD. V lost 0 bases and J lost 0, with 14 bases in between. The CDR3 contains 18 residues. CDR3 DNA: TGTGCCATCAGTGAGTCCTATAGTACAGGGACGAACACCGGGGAGCTGTTTTTT. Translating gives CAISESYSTGTNTGELFF.

This clone was detected only a few times. V and J are TRBV7-9 and TRBJ2-5; 8 bases are a match to TRBD2. Germline loops: CDR1 SEHNR, CDR2 FQNEAQ (reference sequence). The CDR3 spans 16 residues. The V gene end was trimmed by 1 base and the J gene end by 5 bases; junction bases not matched to a gene: 9. The CDR3 is CASSLDGTRGGETQYF. CDR3 bases: TGTGCCAGCAGCTTAGACGGGACTAGGGGAGGCGAGACCCAGTACTTC. The whole variable domain, remainder taken from reference TRBV7-9 and TRBJ2-5, is DTGVSQNPRHKITKRGQNVTFRCDPISEHNRLYWYRQTLGQGPEFLTYFQNEAQLEKSRLLSDRFSAERPKGSFSTLEIQRTEQGDSAMYLCASSLDGTRGGETQYFGPGTRLLVL.

V usage is TRBV9 and J usage is TRBJ2-6; D is possibly TRBD1 (6 bases). The CDR3 has 16 residues. Trimming took 3 bases from V and 3 from J, leaving 13 bases between them. The V gene's germline CDR1 is SGDLS and CDR2 YYNGEE. The CDR3 region has the DNA TGTGCCAGCAGCGGGGTGGGGACAATTGGGGCCAACGTCCTGACTTTC. Protein sequence: CASSGVGTIGANVLTF.

This chain links TRBV6-5 with TRBJ1-2; perhaps TRBD1 as D (5 bases). This CDR3 has 14 residues. V was cut by 7 bases and J by 5 bases, with 17 bases left in between. From germline, CDR1 is MNHEY and CDR2 SVGAGI. The CDR3 loop is CASNSGGADYGYTF. DNA of the CDR3: TGTGCCAGCAACTCGGGGGGAGCGGATTATGGCTACACCTTC.

The CDR3 loop is CASSPVAGHSNYGYTF. DNA of the CDR3: TGTGCCAGCAGCCCCGTAGCAGGACACTCTAACTATGGCTACACCTTC. V and J are TRBV7-8 and TRBJ1-2; weak D call: TRBD1 (5 bases). V lost 5 bases and J lost 0, with 16 bases in between. Germline lookup yields CDR1 SGHVS and CDR2 FQNEAQ. The CDR3 covers 16 residues.

V gene TRBV28 combines with J gene TRBJ1-2, with TRBD1 matching 8 bases. The CDR3 is 16 residues long. Germline-derived CDR1 and CDR2 are MDHEN and SYDVKM. V gave up 5 bases and J gave up 4 bases; unmatched junction bases: 12. The CDR3 sequence: CASSPTGGQASYGYTF. The CDR3 DNA sequence: TGTGCCAGCAGTCCAACGGGGGGACAGGCAAGCTATGGCTACACCTTC.

The chain uses TRBV27 and TRBJ2-7; 9 bases are a match to TRBD2. Germline lookup yields CDR1 MNHEY and CDR2 SMNVEV (reference sequence). The V gene end was trimmed by 3 bases and the J gene end by 3 bases; junction bases not matched to a gene: 3. This CDR3 comprises 14 residues. In DNA form, the CDR3 reads TGTGCCAGCAGTTTGAGCGGGAGGTACTACGAGCAGTACTTC. Protein: CASSLSGRYYEQYF.

This chain joins TRBV29-1 and TRBJ2-7; TRBD2 aligns across 10 bases. The CDR3 covers 14 residues. The germline CDR1 and CDR2 sequences are SQVTM and ANQGSEA. The V and J ends lost 4 bases and 3 bases, in that order; junction bases with no gene match: 6. This CDR3 reads CSVVGTSEDYEQYF. CDR3 nucleotides: TGCAGCGTTGTCGGGACTAGCGAGGACTACGAGCAGTACTTC.